This T cell receptor (beta chain) was sequenced for a study of spatial heterogeneity in lung cancer. Study background: Alpha-chain sequences were detected in numbers that were consistently lower than beta-chain sequences. Whole-study results and caveats: At tumor resection, ubiquitous expanded TCRs were detected in blood more often than later.

Points on this clonotype: The target antigen is unknown.

Every individual TCR cDNA molecule carried its own unique molecular identifier, which allowed correction of PCR and sequencing errors. TCRdb redid the calling of the 5' RACE reads with MiXCR, one entry per CDR3 protein. The table lists more than 65,000 distinct CDR3 sequences, around 13% of them singletons. Time point described: sample taken at primary tumor resection. From tumor, nontumor lung or frozen PBMC, whole RNA was taken unsorted for sequencing. Samples were obtained from approximately 76 donors, all untreated early-stage non-small cell lung cancer patients. The sequencing here drew on PBMCs, taken at surgery. The TCR sequence derives from a male donor with early-stage non-small cell lung cancer.

The CDR3 loop is CASSPPTGMGDTQYF. In DNA form, the CDR3 reads TGCGCCAGCAGCCCTCCTACGGGAATGGGAGATACGCAGTATTTT. The chain uses TRBV5-1 and TRBJ2-3; tentative D call: TRBD2 (5 bases). The CDR3 length is 15 residues. The germline V and J ends were trimmed by 4 bases and 5 bases, with 17 bases remaining between them. The V gene's germline CDR1 is SGHRS and CDR2 YFSETQ.